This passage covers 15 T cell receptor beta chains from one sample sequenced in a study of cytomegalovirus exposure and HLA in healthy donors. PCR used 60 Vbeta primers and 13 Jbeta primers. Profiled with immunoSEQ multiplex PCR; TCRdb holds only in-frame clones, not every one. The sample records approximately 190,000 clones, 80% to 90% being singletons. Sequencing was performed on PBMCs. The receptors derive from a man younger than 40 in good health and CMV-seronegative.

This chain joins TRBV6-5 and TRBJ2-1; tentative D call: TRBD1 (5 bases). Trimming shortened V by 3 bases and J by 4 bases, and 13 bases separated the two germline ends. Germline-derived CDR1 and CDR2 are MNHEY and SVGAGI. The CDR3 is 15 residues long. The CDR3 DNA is TGTGCCAGCAGTTATCTCGATGGACAATACAATGAGCAGTTCTTC. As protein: CASSYLDGQYNEQFF.

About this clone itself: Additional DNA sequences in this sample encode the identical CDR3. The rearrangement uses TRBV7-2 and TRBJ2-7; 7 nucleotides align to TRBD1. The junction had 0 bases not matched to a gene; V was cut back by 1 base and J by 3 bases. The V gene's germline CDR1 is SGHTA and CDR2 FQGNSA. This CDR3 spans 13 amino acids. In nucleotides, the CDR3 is TGTGCCAGCAGCTTAGACAGGGGCTACGAGCAGTACTTC. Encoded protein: CASSLDRGYEQYF.

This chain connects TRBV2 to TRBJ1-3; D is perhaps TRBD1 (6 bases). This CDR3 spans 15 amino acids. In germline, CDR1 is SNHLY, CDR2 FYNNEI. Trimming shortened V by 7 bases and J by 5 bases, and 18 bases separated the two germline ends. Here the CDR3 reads CASTLGRGRRNTIYF. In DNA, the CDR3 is TGTGCCAGCACTTTGGGCAGGGGAAGGAGAAACACCATATATTTT.

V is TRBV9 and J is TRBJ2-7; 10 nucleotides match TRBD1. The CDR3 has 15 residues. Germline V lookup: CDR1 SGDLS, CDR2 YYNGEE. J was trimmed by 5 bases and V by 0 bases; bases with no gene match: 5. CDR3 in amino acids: CASSVATGGRNEQYF. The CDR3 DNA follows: TGTGCCAGCAGCGTAGCGACAGGGGGCAGGAACGAGCAGTACTTC.

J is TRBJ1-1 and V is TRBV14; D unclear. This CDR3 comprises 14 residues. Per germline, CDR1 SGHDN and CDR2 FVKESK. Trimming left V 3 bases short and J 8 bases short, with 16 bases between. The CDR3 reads CASSHGGRPSEAFF. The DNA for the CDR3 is TGTGCCAGCAGCCACGGAGGCCGGCCCAGCGAAGCTTTCTTT.

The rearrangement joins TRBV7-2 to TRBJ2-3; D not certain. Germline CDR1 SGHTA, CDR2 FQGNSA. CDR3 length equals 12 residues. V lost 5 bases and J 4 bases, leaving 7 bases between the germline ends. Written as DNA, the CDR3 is TGTGCCAGCAGCAATGGAGCAGATACGCAGTATTTT. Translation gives CASSNGADTQYF.

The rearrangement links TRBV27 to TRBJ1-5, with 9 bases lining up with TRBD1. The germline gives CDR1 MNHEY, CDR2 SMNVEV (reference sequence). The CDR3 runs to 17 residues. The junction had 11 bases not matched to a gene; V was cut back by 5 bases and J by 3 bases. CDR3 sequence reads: CASSKWSGTGINQPQHF. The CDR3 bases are TGTGCCAGCAGTAAATGGTCCGGGACAGGGATCAATCAGCCCCAGCATTTT.

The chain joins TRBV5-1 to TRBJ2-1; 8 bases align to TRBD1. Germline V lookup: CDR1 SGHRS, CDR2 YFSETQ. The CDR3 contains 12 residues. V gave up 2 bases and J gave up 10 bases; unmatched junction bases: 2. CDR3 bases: TGCGCCAGCAGCTTCCGACAGGGGGAGCAGTTCTTC. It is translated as CASSFRQGEQFF.

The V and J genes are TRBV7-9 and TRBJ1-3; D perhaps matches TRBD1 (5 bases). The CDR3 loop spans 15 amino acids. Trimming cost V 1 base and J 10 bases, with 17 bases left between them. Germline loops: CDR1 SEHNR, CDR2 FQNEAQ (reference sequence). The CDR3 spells CASSLDTPDTGTIYF. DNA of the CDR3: TGTGCCAGCAGCTTAGATACTCCGGACACAGGAACCATATATTTT. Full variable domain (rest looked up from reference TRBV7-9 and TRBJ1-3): DTGVSQNPRHKITKRGQNVTFRCDPISEHNRLYWYRQTLGQGPEFLTYFQNEAQLEKSRLLSDRFSAERPKGSFSTLEIQRTEQGDSAMYLCASSLDTPDTGTIYFGEGSWLTVV.

CDR3 nucleotide sequence: TGCGCCAGCAGCCCGTTGGGAGGGGGTTCCCGGAGGCTATTCTACGAGCAGTACTTC. Its translation: CASSPLGGGSRRLFYEQYF. The V call is TRBV5-1, the J call TRBJ2-7, with D possibly matching TRBD2 (7 bases). The CDR3 consists of 19 residues. Germline loops: CDR1 SGHRS, CDR2 YFSETQ. The V gene lost 4 bases and the J gene lost 3 bases, with 29 bases spanning the gap.

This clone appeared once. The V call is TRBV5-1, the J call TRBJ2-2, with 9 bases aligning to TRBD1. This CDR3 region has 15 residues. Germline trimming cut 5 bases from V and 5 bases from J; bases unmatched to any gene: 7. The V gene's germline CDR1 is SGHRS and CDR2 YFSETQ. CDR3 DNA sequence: TGCGCCAGCAGAGATGGGACAGGGAATACCGGGGAGCTGTTTTTT. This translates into CASRDGTGNTGELFF.

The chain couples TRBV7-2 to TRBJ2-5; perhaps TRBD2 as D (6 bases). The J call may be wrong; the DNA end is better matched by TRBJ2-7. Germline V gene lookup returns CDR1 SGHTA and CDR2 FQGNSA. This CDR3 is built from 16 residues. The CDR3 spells CASSLQQTAAGVEQYF. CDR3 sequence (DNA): TGTGCCAGCAGCCTGCAACAAACGGCAGCGGGTGTCGAGCAGTACTTC.

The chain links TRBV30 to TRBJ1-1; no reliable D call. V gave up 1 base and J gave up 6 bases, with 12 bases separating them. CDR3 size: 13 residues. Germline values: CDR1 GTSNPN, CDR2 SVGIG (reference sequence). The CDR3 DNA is TGTGCCTGGAGTGCAGGTTACGTAGCTGAAGCTTTCTTT. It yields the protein CAWSAGYVAEAFF.

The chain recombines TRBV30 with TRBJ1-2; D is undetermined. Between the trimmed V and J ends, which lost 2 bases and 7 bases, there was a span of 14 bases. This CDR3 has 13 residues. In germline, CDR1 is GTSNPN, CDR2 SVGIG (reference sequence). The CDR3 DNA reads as TGTGCCTGGAGTCAGAGGTCATGGCGTGGCTACACCTTC. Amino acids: CAWSQRSWRGYTF.

The DNA of the CDR3 is TGTGCCACAGGAAGACCCAATCAGCCCCAGCATTTT. Translated, it gives CATGRPNQPQHF. The genes are TRBV19 and TRBJ1-5; D unclear. Germline CDR1 and CDR2: LNHDA and SQIVND (reference sequence). The germline V and J ends were trimmed by 10 bases and 3 bases, with 10 bases remaining between them. There are 12 residues in the CDR3.